This TCR beta chain was captured by sequencing in a study of response to subunit inactivated influenza vaccine. MiXCR was run by TCRdb on the RT-PCR reads, yielding one entry per CDR3 protein. The table has 500,000 to 600,000 distinct CDR3 sequences, about 11% seen once. In its sample, this clonotype was seen a few times. Deletions cut 9 bases from V and 6 bases from J, with 12 bases between. Germline assignment: CDR1 MGHDK and CDR2 SYGVNS. CDR3 size: 13 residues. This sample also belongs to another study, concerning T cells expressing NK-cell markers. As reported in that work: UMIs accompanied the 5'RACE template switching by which TCR beta cDNA was made. Seropositivity for HCMV was found in seven of the eight sequenced donors, with one seronegative. For a few donors, these clonotypes were likewise the leading ones in the CD3+CD56-NKG2C+ fraction. The study left the HCMV specificity of expanded NKG2C+ T cell clones unresolved.

The sequence was obtained from a man over 45 who received an inactivated influenza vaccine. The sequencing here drew on PBMCs from blood, taken on the day of vaccination. The rearrangement uses TRBV25-1 and TRBJ1-6; the D gene is possibly TRBD1 (5 bases). Here the CDR3 reads CASRGLGNSPLHF. CDR3 DNA sequence: TGTGCCAGTCGGGGCCTAGGTAATTCACCCCTCCACTTT.